Shown below are 6 T cell receptor beta chains from a single sample sequenced in a study of T-cell memory formation after mild COVID-19. TCRdb reanalysed the 5' RACE reads using MiXCR and keeps one entry per CDR3 protein. The sample has around 36,000 distinct CDR3 sequences, 9.5% to 12% seen once. Specimen: PBMCs or a T cell subset sorted from them (not recorded which). The receptors come from a man aged 18-30 years who had mild COVID-19 (a few samples of this study predate the infection). Cell type and time point are not known.

This clonotype has at least ten counts. The J gene is TRBJ1-1, the V gene TRBV12-3 or TRBV12-4; no definite D call. Trimming took off 2 bases at V and 2 bases at J, with 15 bases between the two ends. This CDR3 region has 16 residues. DNA of the CDR3: TGTGCCAGCAGTTTATTGGGCGCGGCCCCAAACACTGAAGCTTTCTTT. This translates into CASSLLGAAPNTEAFF.

This clonotype was counted many times. V usage is TRBV3-1 and J usage is TRBJ1-2, with D perhaps TRBD1 (5 bases). Trimming stripped 3 bases from V and 4 bases from J, with 6 bases between. Germline V gene lookup returns CDR1 LGHDT and CDR2 YNNKEL (reference sequence). This CDR3 comprises 12 residues. CDR3 sequence: CASSQGGYGYTF. DNA for the CDR3: TGTGCCAGCAGCCAGGGGGGCTATGGCTACACCTTC.

The table lists this clonotype with many counts. The chain links TRBV18 to TRBJ2-2; D remains ambiguous. This CDR3 region has 12 residues. CDR1 and CDR2 (germline): KGHSH, LQKENI. Trimming pared 2 bases from V and 10 bases from J, leaving 8 bases between. The CDR3 DNA sequence: TGTGCCAGCTCACCAACTCCCGAGGAGCTGTTTTTT. It yields the protein CASSPTPEELFF.

This clonotype was seen at least ten times. The chain links TRBV7-3 to TRBJ2-2; D possibly matches TRBD1 or TRBD2 (5 bases each). V lost 2 bases and J lost 4, with 17 bases in between. This CDR3 comprises 17 residues. CDR1 SGHTA and CDR2 FQGTGA come from the germline V gene. DNA for the CDR3: TGTGCCAGCAGCTTACAGGGTGGGGGTTCGGGCACCGGGGAGCTGTTTTTT. Its translation is CASSLQGGGSGTGELFF.

This chain connects TRBV3-1 to TRBJ2-7; 13 bases are a match to TRBD2. This CDR3 contains 16 residues. Per germline, CDR1 LGHDT and CDR2 YNNKEL (reference sequence). With 3 bases clipped from V and 9 bases from J, the junction kept 11 bases outside the gene matches. In nucleotides, the CDR3 is TGTGCCAGCAGCCACTCCGAGGGACTAGCGGGGTTGGCGCAGTACTTC. Protein sequence: CASSHSEGLAGLAQYF.

At least ten counts were recorded for this clonotype. This chain uses TRBV7-2 with TRBJ2-7; TRBD2 matches at 7 bases. V trimming: 2 bases; J trimming: 2 bases; junction bases outside the gene matches: 12. Germline values: CDR1 SGHTA, CDR2 FQGNSA. The CDR3 consists of 17 residues. The CDR3 sequence: CASSLKMGYGGAYEQYV. Here the CDR3 DNA reads TGTGCCAGCAGCTTAAAGATGGGATATGGGGGGGCCTACGAGCAGTACGTC.